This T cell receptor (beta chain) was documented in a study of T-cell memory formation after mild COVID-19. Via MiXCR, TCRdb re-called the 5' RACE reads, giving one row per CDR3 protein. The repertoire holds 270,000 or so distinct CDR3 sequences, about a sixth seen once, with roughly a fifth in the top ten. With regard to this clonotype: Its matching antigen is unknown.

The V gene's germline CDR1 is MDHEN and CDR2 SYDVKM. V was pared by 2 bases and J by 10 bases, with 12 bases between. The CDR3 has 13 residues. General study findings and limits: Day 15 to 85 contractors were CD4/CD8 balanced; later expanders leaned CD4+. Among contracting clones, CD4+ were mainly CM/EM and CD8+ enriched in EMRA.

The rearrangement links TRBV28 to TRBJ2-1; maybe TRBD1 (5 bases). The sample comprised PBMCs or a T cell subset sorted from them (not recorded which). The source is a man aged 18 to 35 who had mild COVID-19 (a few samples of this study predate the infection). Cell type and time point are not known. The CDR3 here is CASSLGADREQFF. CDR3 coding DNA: TGTGCCAGCAGTTTAGGGGCCGATCGGGAGCAGTTCTTC.